This T cell receptor beta chain appears in the sequencing data of a study of cytomegalovirus exposure and HLA in healthy donors. Study results and limitations: Reports state that TCR beta sequences accurately predicted most subjects' HLA-A and HLA-B alleles.

A note on this clone: Its antigen is still unknown.

The germline V gene encodes CDR1 SGHRS and CDR2 YFSETQ. This CDR3 has 13 residues. Deletions cut 7 bases from V and 2 bases from J, with 12 bases between. In the PCR, 60 Vbeta and 13 Jbeta primers were used. Methods used by the authors: An analysis performed later counted about 80 million unique TCR beta chains (roughly 11 million of them shared). Sequencing used immunoSEQ multiplex PCR; TCRdb keeps in-frame clones, though not all of them. The V and J calls and clone size were taken over from that table, and D and trimming were inferred from the DNA. The top ten clones hold roughly 14% of a sample with fewer than 90,000 clones, roughly 80% of them seen once.

Sequenced material: PBMCs. The chain carries TRBV5-1 and TRBJ1-1; D is possibly TRBD1 (5 bases). The clonotype comes from a woman between 40 and 50 years old in good health and CMV-seropositive. CDR3 sequence reads: CASQDIGNTEAFF. The CDR3 DNA reads TGCGCCAGCCAGGACATCGGCAACACTGAAGCTTTCTTT.